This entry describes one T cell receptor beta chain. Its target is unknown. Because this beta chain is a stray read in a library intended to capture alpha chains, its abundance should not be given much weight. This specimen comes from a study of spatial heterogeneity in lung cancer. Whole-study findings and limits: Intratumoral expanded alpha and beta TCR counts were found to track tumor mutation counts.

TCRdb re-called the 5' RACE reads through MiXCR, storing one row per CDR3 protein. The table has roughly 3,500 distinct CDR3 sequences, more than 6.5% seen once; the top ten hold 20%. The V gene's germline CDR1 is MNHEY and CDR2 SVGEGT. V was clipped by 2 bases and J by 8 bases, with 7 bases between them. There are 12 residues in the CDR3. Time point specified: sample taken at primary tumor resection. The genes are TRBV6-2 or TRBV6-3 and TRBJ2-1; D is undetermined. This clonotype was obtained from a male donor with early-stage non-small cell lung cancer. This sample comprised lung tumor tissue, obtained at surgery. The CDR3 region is CASSYTPYEQFF. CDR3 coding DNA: TGTGCCAGCAGTTACACCCCATATGAGCAGTTCTTC.